Below are 25 T cell receptor beta chains sequenced from a single sample in a study of graft-versus-host responses after intestinal transplantation. Produced via immunoSEQ multiplex PCR; TCRdb's table is partial and in-frame only. This table holds some 23,000 clones, approximately 95% found once. Sequenced here: PBMCs, sampled 156 days after intestinal transplant. These receptors all come from a human patient who received an intestinal transplant, so some T cells may come from the graft donor.

The chain recombines TRBV13 with TRBJ2-1; TRBD2 agrees at 15 bases. The CDR3 spans 16 residues. Germline V gene sequence: CDR1 PRHDT, CDR2 FYEKMQ (reference sequence). V shed 1 base and J 6 bases; nucleotides not matched to a gene: 1. The CDR3 loop is CASSLEGLAGGNEQFF. The DNA of the CDR3 is TGTGCCAGCAGCTTAGAGGGACTAGCGGGGGGCAATGAGCAGTTCTTC.

The CDR3 bases are TGCGCCAGCAGCCAAAACCCCGAACAGGTCCCTCGGTACGAGCAGTACTTC. This encodes CASSQNPEQVPRYEQYF. V is TRBV4-1 and J is TRBJ2-7; D is possibly TRBD1 (5 bases). Per germline, CDR1 MGHRA and CDR2 YSYEKL. The CDR3 covers 17 residues. V gave up 2 bases and J gave up 4 bases, with 21 bases separating them.

The rearrangement joins TRBV11-3 to TRBJ2-7, with 10 bases lining up with TRBD2. Trimming at V came to 2 bases and at J to 2 bases, leaving 6 bases not matched to a gene. From germline, CDR1 is SGHNT and CDR2 YENEEA. The CDR3 spans 16 residues. In nucleotides, the CDR3 is TGTGCCAGCAGCTTAATCCTTCTAGCGGGGGCCTACGAGCAGTACTTC. Translation: CASSLILLAGAYEQYF.

The gene calls are TRBV5-4 and TRBJ1-4; tentative D call: TRBD1 (5 bases). Germline-derived CDR1 and CDR2 are SGHNT and YYREEE (reference sequence). V shed 1 base and J shed 13 bases, with 14 bases lying between them. The CDR3 runs to 13 residues. CDR3 coding DNA: TGTGCCAGCAGCTTGTGGGACTCGACGGGACTGTTTTTT. Its translation: CASSLWDSTGLFF. Full variable domain (outside the CDR3, taken from reference TRBV5-4 and TRBJ1-4): ETGVTQSPTHLIKTRGQQVTLRCSSQSGHNTVSWYQQALGQGPQFIFQYYREEENGRGNFPPRFSGLQFPNYSSELNVNALELDDSALYLCASSLWDSTGLFFGSGTQLSVL.

V and J are TRBV1 and TRBJ2-3; TRBD2 is taken as the D call from the table, unchecked against the DNA. TRBV1 has pseudogene status. This CDR3 has 15 amino acids. The CDR3 bases are TGCACCAGCAGGCCCAGCGGGACTCGCACAGATACGCAGTATTTT. Translation: CTSRPSGTRTDTQYF.

This chain links TRBV14 with TRBJ1-1; D unresolved. The CDR3 is made up of 13 amino acids. Between the trimmed V and J ends, which lost 1 base and 8 bases, there was a span of 11 bases. Germline CDR1 reads SGHDN; CDR2 reads FVKESK. CDR3 amino acids: CASSQGGSAEAFF. In DNA, the CDR3 is TGTGCCAGCAGCCAAGGCGGGTCGGCAGAAGCTTTCTTT.

The CDR3 here is CASAPLGLAVYNEQFF. CDR3 DNA sequence: TGTGCCAGCGCGCCCCTTGGACTAGCGGTGTACAATGAGCAGTTCTTC. The chain uses TRBV28 and TRBJ2-1; 10 bases match TRBD2. This CDR3 contains 16 residues. The germline gives CDR1 MDHEN, CDR2 SYDVKM. The trim removed 8 bases at V and 4 bases at J, leaving 11 bases unmatched.

This chain uses TRBV19 with TRBJ1-1, with TRBD1 identical over 10 bases. The V and J ends lost 5 bases and 5 bases, in that order; junction bases with no gene match: 8. CDR1 is LNHDA, CDR2 SQIVND, per germline (reference sequence). There are 15 residues in the CDR3. Here the CDR3 DNA reads TGTGCCAGTAGTGAGACAGGGGGCGCGGGGACTGAAGCTTTCTTT. It yields the protein CASSETGGAGTEAFF.

The J gene is TRBJ2-1, the V gene TRBV19; the D is unclear. In germline, CDR1 is LNHDA, CDR2 SQIVND (reference sequence). This CDR3 is 12 amino acids long. Trimming cost V 2 bases and J 6 bases, with 5 bases left between them. The CDR3 sequence: CASSIIGNEQFF. CDR3 DNA: TGTGCCAGTAGTATAATAGGCAATGAGCAGTTCTTC. The entire variable domain, with the rest obtained from reference TRBV19 and TRBJ2-1, is as follows: DGGITQSPKYLFRKEGQNVTLSCEQNLNHDAMYWYRQDPGQGLRLIYYSQIVNDFQKGDIAEGYSVSREKKESFPLTVTSAQKNPTAFYLCASSIIGNEQFFGPGTRLTVL.

The chain joins TRBV5-8 to TRBJ2-3, with 7 positions matching TRBD2. CDR3 length equals 14 residues. The germline V gene has CDR1 SGHTS and CDR2 YDEGEE. Unmatched junction bases numbered 4, after V lost 2 bases and J lost 4 bases. The CDR3 sequence is CASSLSGVADTQYF. CDR3 coding DNA: TGTGCCAGCAGCTTAAGCGGGGTAGCAGATACGCAGTATTTT.

The chain has TRBV4-3 and TRBJ1-2; possible D gene TRBD1, 5 bases. V shed 0 bases and J shed 4 bases, with 12 bases lying between them. The CDR3 runs to 15 residues. CDR1 and CDR2 from the germline V gene are LGHNA and YSLEER. The CDR3 spells CASSQDQDSFYGYTF. The CDR3 DNA reads as TGCGCCAGCAGCCAAGATCAAGACAGCTTCTATGGCTACACCTTC.

This clone is a singleton in its sample. The rearrangement links TRBV30 to TRBJ1-3; tentative D call: TRBD1 (6 bases). The CDR3 consists of 13 residues. Trimming took 1 base from V and 2 from J, leaving 6 bases between them. Germline V gene sequence: CDR1 GTSNPN, CDR2 SVGIG (reference sequence). CDR3 amino acids: CAWSAGAGNTIYF. CDR3 coding DNA: TGTGCCTGGAGTGCAGGGGCTGGAAACACCATATATTTT.

The gene calls are TRBV28 and TRBJ1-1, with TRBD1 matching over 7 bases. The CDR3 has 15 residues. The ends lost 2 bases at V and 6 bases at J; junction bases unmatched: 9. Germline V gene sequence: CDR1 MDHEN, CDR2 SYDVKM. For the CDR3, the DNA is TGTGCCAGCAGTTTAGTCGACAGGGTCGACCCTGAAGCTTTCTTT. It encodes CASSLVDRVDPEAFF.

This chain joins TRBV5-8 and TRBJ1-6; 7 bases agree with TRBD1. This CDR3 has 14 amino acids. CDR1 and CDR2 from the germline V gene are SGHTS and YDEGEE. J gave up 7 bases and V 4 bases, and 5 bases lay outside the gene matches. CDR3 sequence reads: CASSLGTANSPLHF. In nucleotides, the CDR3 is TGTGCCAGCAGCCTTGGGACAGCAAATTCACCCCTCCACTTT.

The chain has TRBV7-2 and TRBJ2-3; 7 positions match TRBD2. Looked up from germline, CDR1 is SGHTA and CDR2 is FQGNSA. The V and J ends lost 2 bases and 3 bases, in that order; junction bases with no gene match: 8. This CDR3 contains 16 residues. In nucleotides, the CDR3 is TGTGCCAGCAGCTTACCTCTGGCGGGGGTTACAGATACGCAGTATTTT. Translation: CASSLPLAGVTDTQYF.

The V and J genes are TRBV19 and TRBJ1-5; TRBD1 aligns across 7 bases. Germline V gives CDR1 LNHDA, CDR2 SQIVND (reference sequence). The CDR3 sequence is 17 residues long. J was trimmed by 3 bases and V by 3 bases; bases with no gene match: 11. CDR3 sequence: CASSILPSGQTNQPQHF. The CDR3 bases are TGTGCCAGTAGTATCCTACCGTCGGGACAGACCAATCAGCCCCAGCATTTT.

J is TRBJ2-1 and V is TRBV10-2; 7 bases are shared with TRBD1. This CDR3 is built from 15 residues. Per germline, CDR1 WSHSY and CDR2 SAAADI. Germline trimming cut 7 bases from V and 4 bases from J; bases unmatched to any gene: 10. This CDR3 reads CASIQGTEAYNEQFF. CDR3 coding DNA: TGCGCCAGCATCCAAGGGACAGAGGCTTACAATGAGCAGTTCTTC.

This clone has only one observation. V usage is TRBV5-4 and J usage is TRBJ2-3; perhaps TRBD2 as D (6 bases). CDR3 length equals 16 residues. The V gene's germline CDR1 is SGHNT and CDR2 YYREEE (reference sequence). V shed 5 bases and J shed 3 bases, with 19 bases lying between them. DNA of the CDR3: TGTGCCAGCAGGGATCCCTCCGGGAGACAGACAGATACGCAGTATTTT. This encodes CASRDPSGRQTDTQYF.

This chain joins TRBV19 and TRBJ2-7; 7 positions agree with TRBD1. There are 14 residues in the CDR3. J gave up 2 bases and V 6 bases, and 7 bases lay outside the gene matches. Germline CDR1 reads LNHDA; CDR2 reads SQIVND (reference sequence). In DNA form, the CDR3 reads TGTGCCAGTAGGATTTCAGGGGGAGCCTACGAGCAGTACTTC. Encoded protein: CASRISGGAYEQYF.

The gene calls are TRBV7-6 and TRBJ2-1, with a weak D call TRBD2 (5 bases). Trimming pared 5 bases from V and 8 bases from J, leaving 13 bases between. The CDR3 totals 13 residues. Germline assignment: CDR1 SGHVS and CDR2 FNYEAQ. CDR3 sequence (DNA): TGTGCCAGCAGCCTAGGAGTTAGCGATGAGCAGTTCTTC. It codes for CASSLGVSDEQFF.

This chain connects TRBV28 to TRBJ1-1; TRBD1 agrees at 9 bases. The CDR3 extends over 15 amino acids. CDR1 MDHEN and CDR2 SYDVKM come from the germline V gene. V shed 6 bases and J 1 base; nucleotides not matched to a gene: 6. In DNA form, the CDR3 reads TGTGCCAGCAGCTCCTCGGACAGGGGGAACACTGAAGCTTTCTTT. Protein product: CASSSSDRGNTEAFF.

J is TRBJ1-2 and V is TRBV10-2; D is possibly TRBD1 (5 bases). CDR1 and CDR2 from the germline V gene are WSHSY and SAAADI. V was clipped by 6 bases and J by 4 bases, with 9 bases between them. This CDR3 region has 12 residues. CDR3 DNA: TGCGCCAGCAGACAGGACTCCTATGGCTACACCTTC. This encodes CASRQDSYGYTF.

This clone has just one count. This chain joins TRBV5-4 and TRBJ1-1, with 10 bases aligning to TRBD1. The V gene's germline CDR1 is SGHNT and CDR2 YYREEE (reference sequence). CDR3 size: 13 residues. V shed 5 bases and J 5 bases; nucleotides not matched to a gene: 3. The CDR3 sequence: CASSRDRGTEAFF. The CDR3, as DNA: TGTGCCAGCAGTCGGGACAGGGGAACTGAAGCTTTCTTT. The full variable domain, its missing parts supplied by reference TRBV5-4 and TRBJ1-1, is ETGVTQSPTHLIKTRGQQVTLRCSSQSGHNTVSWYQQALGQGPQFIFQYYREEENGRGNFPPRFSGLQFPNYSSELNVNALELDDSALYLCASSRDRGTEAFFGQGTRLTVV.

This chain connects TRBV9 to TRBJ1-2; unclear D gene. In germline, CDR1 is SGDLS, CDR2 YYNGEE. Trimming cost V 7 bases and J 4 bases, with 17 bases left between them. CDR3 size: 14 residues. The chain's CDR3 is CASATEVEVYGYTF. CDR3 bases: TGTGCCAGCGCCACTGAAGTAGAAGTCTATGGCTACACCTTC.

V usage is TRBV28 and J usage is TRBJ2-1; D is unclear. The CDR3 is 15 amino acids. V lost 2 bases and J 0 bases, leaving 8 bases between the germline ends. Germline V gene lookup returns CDR1 MDHEN and CDR2 SYDVKM. CDR3 amino acids: CASSLGESSYNEQFF. The CDR3 DNA reads TGTGCCAGCAGTTTAGGGGAAAGCTCCTACAATGAGCAGTTCTTC.